This TCR beta chain was obtained from a study of blood T cell repertoires in COVID-19. As originally analysed: Amplifying reference gene primers gave estimates of nucleated cell counts. TCRdb keeps only in-frame clones here, not all; method: immunoSEQ multiplex PCR. Clone size and the V and J calls come from that table; the DNA yielded D and trimming. The sample consists of under 400,000 clones, about nine tenths of them appearing once. Participants in the exposed group had met a COVID-19 case in the 2 weeks before joining the study. This sequence was found in a woman in her twenties or thirties who had been exposed to COVID-19. The sample was PBMCs or T cells enriched from blood (not recorded which).

The CDR3 reads CASSTPTGELFF. The CDR3 coding sequence is TGTGCCAGCAGTACTCCCACCGGGGAGCTGTTTTTT. The chain has TRBV28 and TRBJ2-2; D remains unclear. The CDR3 loop spans 12 amino acids. Germline V CDR1 and CDR2: MDHEN, SYDVKM. Between the trimmed V and J ends, which lost 5 bases and 4 bases, there was a span of 5 bases. Complete variable domain (other parts from reference TRBV28 and TRBJ2-2): DVKVTQSSRYLVKRTGEKVFLECVQDMDHENMFWYRQDPGLGLRLIYFSYDVKMKEKGDIPEGYSVSREKKERFSLILESASTNQTSMYLCASSTPTGELFFGEGSRLTVL.